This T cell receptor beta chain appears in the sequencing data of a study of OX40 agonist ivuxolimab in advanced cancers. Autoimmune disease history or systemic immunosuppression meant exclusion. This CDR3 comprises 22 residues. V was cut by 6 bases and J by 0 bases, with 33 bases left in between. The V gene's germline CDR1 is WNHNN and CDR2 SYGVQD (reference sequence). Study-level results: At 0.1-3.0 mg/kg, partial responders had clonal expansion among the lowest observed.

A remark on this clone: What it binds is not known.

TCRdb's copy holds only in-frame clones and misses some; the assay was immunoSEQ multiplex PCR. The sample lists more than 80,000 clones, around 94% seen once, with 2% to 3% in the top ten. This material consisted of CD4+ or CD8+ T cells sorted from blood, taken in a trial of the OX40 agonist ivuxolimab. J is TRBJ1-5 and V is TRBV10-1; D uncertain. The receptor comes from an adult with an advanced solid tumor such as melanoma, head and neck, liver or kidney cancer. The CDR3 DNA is TGCGCCAGCAGCGTTTCCCGGGCTGAAGGGTTTCAAGATCCTTATAGCAATCAGCCCCAGCATTTT. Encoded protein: CASSVSRAEGFQDPYSNQPQHF.